One and the same sample provided the 6 T cell receptor beta chains below, sequenced in a study of identifying expanded T cells in peripheral blood. Assay used: immunoSEQ multiplex PCR; TCRdb lists only in-frame clones, some missing. Of tens of thousands of clones in the sample, approximately 85% were seen once. Source material: blood. All receptors derive from a person aged 18 to 70 in good health.

CDR3 in DNA: TGTGCCAGCAGACTAGATCCCTCCACTGAAGCTTTCTTT. It translates to CASRLDPSTEAFF. The chain carries TRBV4-2 and TRBJ1-1; D remains ambiguous. This CDR3 has 13 amino acids. CDR1 is LGHNA and CDR2 is YNFKEQ in the germline V gene. Between the trimmed V and J ends, which lost 6 bases and 4 bases, there was a span of 12 bases.

The count of this clone is one. V gene TRBV2 combines with J gene TRBJ1-1; D may be TRBD1 (5 bases). The CDR3 is 13 amino acids. Germline lookup yields CDR1 SNHLY and CDR2 FYNNEI. V was trimmed by 6 bases and J by 6 bases, leaving 14 bases between them. The CDR3 nucleotides are TGTGCCAGCAGCCCCCCAGGGAGGGCTGAAGCTTTCTTT. Encoded protein: CASSPPGRAEAFF. The complete variable domain, with remaining parts taken from reference TRBV2 and TRBJ1-1, reads EPEVTQTPSHQVTQMGQEVILRCVPISNHLYFYWYRQILGQKVEFLVSFYNNEISEKSEIFDDQFSVERPDGSNFTLKIRSTKLEDSAMYFCASSPPGRAEAFFGQGTRLTVV.

As to this clone: Other DNA sequences in this specimen translate into the identical CDR3. The rearrangement joins TRBV19 to TRBJ2-7; 7 nucleotides match TRBD2. Germline loops: CDR1 LNHDA, CDR2 SQIVND (reference sequence). CDR3 length: 13 amino acids. Trimming cost V 8 bases and J 2 bases; bases outside gene matches: 6. The CDR3 DNA is TGTGCCAGTGGACCTGGGACTACCTACGAGCAGTACTTC. This translates into CASGPGTTYEQYF.

In its sample, this clone was seen once. The gene calls are TRBV9 and TRBJ2-5; TRBD2 might be the D (5 bases). Per germline, CDR1 SGDLS and CDR2 YYNGEE. V was shortened by 0 bases and J by 5 bases, with 11 bases between the two germline ends. The CDR3 extends over 14 amino acids. The CDR3 spells CASSVEPGGETQYF. CDR3 sequence (DNA): TGTGCCAGCAGCGTAGAGCCAGGAGGCGAGACCCAGTACTTC.

V usage is TRBV2 and J usage is TRBJ1-1; D not resolved. The CDR3 spans 13 residues. Germline V lookup: CDR1 SNHLY, CDR2 FYNNEI. Trimming removed 5 bases at V and 0 bases at J, with 7 bases between. This CDR3 reads CASSRTVNTEAFF. In DNA, the CDR3 is TGTGCCAGCAGTCGGACGGTGAACACTGAAGCTTTCTTT.

The chain couples TRBV7-4 to TRBJ2-7, with TRBD2 matching 11 bases. CDR3 length: 13 residues. Germline V gene data show CDR1 as SGHVT and CDR2 as SQSDAQ. CDR3 DNA: TGTGCCAGCAGCTTAGAGGGGGGTCGGACTAGCGGGGTC. Its translation: CASSLEGGRTSGV.